The present T cell receptor (beta chain) was sequenced within a study of CD8 T cells in Susac syndrome. This clonotype has just a few counts. The RNA, roughly 0.45 to 1 ug, was put through reverse transcription using random hexamers. In TCRdb, the immunoSEQ multiplex PCR reads were re-called with MiXCR into one record per CDR3 protein. The sample consists of 200,000 to 250,000 distinct CDR3 sequences, 90% to 95% of them appearing once. The sample was CD4+ T cells from PBMCs. This TCR came from a human donor with multiple sclerosis.

CDR3 region: CASSEGLAGFQETQYF. DNA for the CDR3: TGTGCCAGCAGTGAAGGGCTAGCGGGGTTCCAAGAGACCCAGTACTTC. V is TRBV6-1 and J is TRBJ2-5, with 9 bases that match TRBD2. In germline, CDR1 is MNHNS, CDR2 SASEGT. V gave up 1 base and J gave up 1 base; unmatched junction bases: 4. The CDR3 is 16 residues long.